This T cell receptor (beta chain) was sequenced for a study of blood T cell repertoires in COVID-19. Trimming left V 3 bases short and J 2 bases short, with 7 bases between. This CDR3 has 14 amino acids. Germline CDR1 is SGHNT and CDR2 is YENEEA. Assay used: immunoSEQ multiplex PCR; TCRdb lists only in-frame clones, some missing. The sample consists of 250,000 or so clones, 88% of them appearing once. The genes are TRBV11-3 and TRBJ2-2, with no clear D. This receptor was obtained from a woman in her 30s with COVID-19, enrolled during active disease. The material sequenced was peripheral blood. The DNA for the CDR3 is TGTGCCAGCAGCTTGGCAGGCAACACCGGGGAGCTGTTTTTT. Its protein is CASSLAGNTGELFF.